This T cell receptor (beta chain) came from a study of cytomegalovirus exposure and HLA in healthy donors. This CDR3 has 17 amino acids. Germline V CDR1 and CDR2: SGHTA, FQGTGA. V lost 0 bases, J lost 2 bases, and 11 bases lay in between. TCRdb keeps only in-frame clones here, not all; method: immunoSEQ multiplex PCR. This sample has about 38,000 clones, with around 93% found just once. This sequence was found in a man aged 18-30 years in good health and CMV-seronegative. The chain carries TRBV7-3 and TRBJ2-6; a possible D gene is TRBD2 (5 bases). The sequenced material came from PBMCs. The chain's CDR3 is CASSLTSGLTGANVLTF. In DNA form, the CDR3 reads TGTGCCAGCAGCTTAACGTCGGGATTAACTGGGGCCAACGTCCTGACTTTC.